This TCR beta chain was profiled in a study of blood T cell repertoires in COVID-19. Measured with immunoSEQ multiplex PCR; TCRdb has only the in-frame clones, and not every one. The sample holds about 43,000 clones, 80% to 90% seen once. This clone was observed once. Seattle participants joined during active infection and were tracked over time. V dropped 9 bases and J dropped 6 bases, with 24 bases sitting between them. The CDR3 sequence is 15 residues long. The germline V gene has CDR1 MNHEY and CDR2 SVGAGI. The specimen was peripheral blood. V gene TRBV6-5 combines with J gene TRBJ2-7; a weak D match, TRBD2 (5 bases). This TCR was recovered from a man aged 35-49 years with COVID-19, enrolled during active disease. The CDR3 spells CASEKTSPGAGEQYF. DNA of the CDR3: TGTGCCAGTGAGAAAACAAGTCCGGGTGCGGGCGAGCAGTACTTC.